This record looks at one TCR beta chain sequence and its context. These data come from a study of blood T cell repertoires in COVID-19. For the study at large: The samples span acute and convalescent COVID-19 from the United States, Italy and Spain. PBMCs, B-cell-depleted T cells, or T cells provided the cDNA or gDNA that made up the material.

Source study methods: Counts of nucleated cells, estimated from reference gene primer amplification, were obtained. The data were produced by immunoSEQ multiplex PCR, yet TCRdb's version contains in-frame clones alone and is incomplete. For V, J and clone size, that table is used; D and trimming come from the DNA. The sample has 210,000 or so clones, approximately 90% seen once. V was shortened by 6 bases and J by 5 bases, with 17 bases between the two germline ends. Germline lookup yields CDR1 WSHSY and CDR2 SAAADI. This CDR3 spans 15 amino acids. The sequence was collected from a man aged 45-65 years with acute or convalescent COVID-19. Input material: peripheral blood. This chain uses TRBV10-2 with TRBJ1-5; D possibly corresponds to TRBD1 (5 bases). The CDR3, as DNA: TGCGCCAGCAGCACCTTGGACACCTTGGATCAGCCCCAGCATTTT. It encodes CASSTLDTLDQPQHF.